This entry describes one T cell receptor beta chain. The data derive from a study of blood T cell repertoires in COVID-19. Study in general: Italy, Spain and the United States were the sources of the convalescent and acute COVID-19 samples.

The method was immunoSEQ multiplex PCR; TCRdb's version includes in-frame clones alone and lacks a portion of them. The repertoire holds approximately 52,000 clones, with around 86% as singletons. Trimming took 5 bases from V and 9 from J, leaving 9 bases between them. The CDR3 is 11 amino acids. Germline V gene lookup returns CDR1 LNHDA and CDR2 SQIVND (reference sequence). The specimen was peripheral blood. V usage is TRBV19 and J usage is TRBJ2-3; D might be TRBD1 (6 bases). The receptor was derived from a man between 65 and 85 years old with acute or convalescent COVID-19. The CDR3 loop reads CASSWGQTQYF. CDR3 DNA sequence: TGTGCCAGTAGTTGGGGGCAGACGCAGTATTTT.